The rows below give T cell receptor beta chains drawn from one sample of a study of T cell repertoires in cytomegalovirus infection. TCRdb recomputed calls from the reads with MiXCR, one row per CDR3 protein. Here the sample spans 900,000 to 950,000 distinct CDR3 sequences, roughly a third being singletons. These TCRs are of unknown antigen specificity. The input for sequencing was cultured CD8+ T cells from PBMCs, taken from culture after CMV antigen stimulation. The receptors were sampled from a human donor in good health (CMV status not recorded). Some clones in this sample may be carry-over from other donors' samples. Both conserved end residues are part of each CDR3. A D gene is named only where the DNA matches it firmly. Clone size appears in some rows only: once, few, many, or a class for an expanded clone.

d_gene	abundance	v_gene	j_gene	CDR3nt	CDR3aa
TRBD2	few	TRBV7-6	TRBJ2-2	TGTGCCAGCAGCACGGGGGGGCCGGCCGGGGAGCTGTTTTTT	CASSTGGPAGELFF
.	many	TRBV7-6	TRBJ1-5	TGTGCCAGCAGCAAAAGTTGGGGGGATCAGCCCCAGCATTTT	CASSKSWGDQPQHF
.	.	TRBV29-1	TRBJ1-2	TGCAGCGTTGGAACCAGGATCTATGGCTACACCTTC	CSVGTRIYGYTF
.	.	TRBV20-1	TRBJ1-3	TGCAGTGCTAGAGGTCAGGGGCGAAACACCATATATTTT	CSARGQGRNTIYF
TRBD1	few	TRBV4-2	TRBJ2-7	TGTGCCAGCAGCACGGGACAGGGGAACGACGAGCAGTACTTC	CASSTGQGNDEQYF
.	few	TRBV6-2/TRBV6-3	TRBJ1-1	TGTGCCAGCAGTTACCGGGGGGGCGCGAACACTGAAGCTTTCTTT	CASSYRGGANTEAFF
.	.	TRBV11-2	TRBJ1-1	TGTGCCAGCAGCTTCTGGGGGACTGGGAACACTGAAGCTTTCTTT	CASSFWGTGNTEAFF
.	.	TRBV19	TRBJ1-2	TGTGCCAGTAGTTGGGCGTCAGACTATGGCTACACCTTC	CASSWASDYGYTF
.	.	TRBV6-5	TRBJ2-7	TGTGCCAGCAGTTACGGGACCCTTGACTACGAGCAGTACTTC	CASSYGTLDYEQYF
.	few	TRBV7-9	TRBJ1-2	TGTGCCAGCAGCTACAAGGGGGGGCGCCGGGACTATGGCTACACCTTC	CASSYKGGRRDYGYTF
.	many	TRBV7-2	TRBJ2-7	TGTGCCAGCAGCTTGGTCCCGGGACCCCGAAGGTACGAGCAGTACTTC	CASSLVPGPRRYEQYF
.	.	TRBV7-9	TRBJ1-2	TGTGCCAGCAGCCCTCTGGATGTCTGGGGTGGCTACACCTTC	CASSPLDVWGGYTF
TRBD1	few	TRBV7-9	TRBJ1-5	TGTGCCAGCAGCGGAGCAGGACAGGGGAGCAATCAGCCCCAGCATTTT	CASSGAGQGSNQPQHF
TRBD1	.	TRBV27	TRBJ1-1	TGTGCCAGCAGCACGACAGGGGAGCTTGTGAACACTGAAGCTTTCTTT	CASSTTGELVNTEAFF
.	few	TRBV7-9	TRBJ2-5	TGTGCCAGCAGCCGAGATTCTGGTAGGGCGAAGACCCAGTACTTC	CASSRDSGRAKTQYF
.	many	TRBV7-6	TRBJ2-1	TGTGCCAGCAGCTTAGGAAACGGGGGGCTTTACAATGAGCAGTTCTTC	CASSLGNGGLYNEQFF
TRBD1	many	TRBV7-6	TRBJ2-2	TGTGCCAGCAGCTTGGACAGGGCGGGCACCGGGGAGCTGTTTTTT	CASSLDRAGTGELFF
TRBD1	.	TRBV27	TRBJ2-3	TGTGCCAGCAGTTTATCGAAACCCGGGACAGGGTCCCAAGATACGCAGTATTTT	CASSLSKPGTGSQDTQYF
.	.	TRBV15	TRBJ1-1	TGTGCCACCCGGGGATACACTGAAGCTTTCTTT	CATRGYTEAFF
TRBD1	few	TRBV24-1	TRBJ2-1	TGTGCCACCAGTGAGGAGACAGGGTCCCCGTTCTTC	CATSEETGSPFF
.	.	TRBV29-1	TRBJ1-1	TGCAGCGTTGAAGATGGGGGGCTGTACACTGAAGCTTTCTTT	CSVEDGGLYTEAFF
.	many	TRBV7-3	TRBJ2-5	TGTGCCAGCAGCTTAAATGGGGGGCCAGAGACCCAGTACTTC	CASSLNGGPETQYF
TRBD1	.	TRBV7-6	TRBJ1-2	TGTGCCAGCAGCTCCGGTGGGACAGCCAACTATGGCTACACCTTC	CASSSGGTANYGYTF
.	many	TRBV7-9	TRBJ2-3	TGTGCCAGCAGCTTAGAGTCGAGAAACACAGATACGCAGTATTTT	CASSLESRNTDTQYF
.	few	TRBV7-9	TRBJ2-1	.	CASSLGDFGNEQFF
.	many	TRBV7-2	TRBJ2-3	TGTGCCAGCAGGCCTACTAGTCCCACAGATACGCAGTATTTT	CASRPTSPTDTQYF
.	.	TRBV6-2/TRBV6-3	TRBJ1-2	TGTGCCAGCAGTTATGACCCTCAGGGGACGAGCCCGGGCTACACCTTC	CASSYDPQGTSPGYTF
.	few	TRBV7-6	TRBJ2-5	TGTGCCAGCAGCTTAGTAGCTAGTGGGGCAGAGACCCAGTACTTC	CASSLVASGAETQYF
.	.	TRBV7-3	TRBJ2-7	TGTGCCAGCAGAGACGGTACGACAGTCTACGAGCAGTACTTC	CASRDGTTVYEQYF
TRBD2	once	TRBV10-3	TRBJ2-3	TGTGCCATCAGAACTTTACTAGCGGGGGGCCAAGATACGCAGTATTTT	CAIRTLLAGGQDTQYF
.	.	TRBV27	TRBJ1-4	TGCGCCAGCAGTCCCCTGAGGGAGGAAAAACTGTTTTTT	CASSPLREEKLFF
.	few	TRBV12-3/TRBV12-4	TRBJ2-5	TGTGCCAGCAGTTATCTGCAGGGGGAGACCCAGTACTTC	CASSYLQGETQYF
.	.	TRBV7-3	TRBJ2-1	TGTGCCAGCAGCTCCTGGTCCTACAATGAGCAGTTCTTC	CASSSWSYNEQFF
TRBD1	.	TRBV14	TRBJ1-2	TGTGCCAGCAGCCAAGTCCCGGGACAGGCCTATGGCTACACCTTC	CASSQVPGQAYGYTF
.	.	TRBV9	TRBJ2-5	TGTGCCAGCAGCGGGCTTCAAGGGACCCAGTACTTC	CASSGLQGTQYF
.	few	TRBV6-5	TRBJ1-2	TGTGCCAGCAGTACGGGACCTCTGGATGGCTACACCTTC	CASSTGPLDGYTF
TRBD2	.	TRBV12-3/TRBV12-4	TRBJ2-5	TGTGCCAGCAGTTTAGCCCTCTTAACTAGCGGGGGGGCTGGAGAGACCCAGTACTTC	CASSLALLTSGGAGETQYF
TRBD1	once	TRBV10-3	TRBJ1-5	TGTGCCATCAGGGGACAGGATGGAAATCAGCCCCAGCATTTT	CAIRGQDGNQPQHF
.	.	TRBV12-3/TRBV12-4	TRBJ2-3	TGTGCCAGCAGTTCAGACTCCGGACGTCCAGATACGCAGTATTTT	CASSSDSGRPDTQYF
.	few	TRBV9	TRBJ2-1	TGTGCCAGCAGCGTAGGACCGGGACCCATATACAATGAGCAGTTCTTC	CASSVGPGPIYNEQFF
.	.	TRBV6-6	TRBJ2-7	TGTGCCAGCCCCGGGGGCGTCGGCACCTCCTACGAGCAGTACTTC	CASPGGVGTSYEQYF
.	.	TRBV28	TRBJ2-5	TGTGCCAGCAGCCTAATCAGGGAAGTGAGTGAGACCCAGTACTTC	CASSLIREVSETQYF
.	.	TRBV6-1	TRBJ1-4	TGTGCCAGCAGTGAACGAAGGAGGACTGCAACTAATGAAAAACTGTTTTTT	CASSERRRTATNEKLFF
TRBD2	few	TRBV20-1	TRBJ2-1	TGCAGTGCTAGTCCGGGACTAGCGGGGGTTGGTGAGCAGTTCTTC	CSASPGLAGVGEQFF
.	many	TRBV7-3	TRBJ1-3	TGTGCCAGCAGTTCTGACGGAAGCTCTGGAAACACCATATATTTT	CASSSDGSSGNTIYF
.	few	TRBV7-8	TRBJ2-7	TGTGCCAGCAGCTTAGAACGGCGGGAGCAGTACTTC	CASSLERREQYF
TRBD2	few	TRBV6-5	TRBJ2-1	TGTGCCAGCAGGGCCCGAGGCGGGGGGAAGTTCTTC	CASRARGGGKFF
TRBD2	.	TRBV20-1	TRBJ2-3	TGCAGTGCTAGAGCCCCCGGTGCCAGCGGGGCACCAGGGGATACGCAGTATTTT	CSARAPGASGAPGDTQYF
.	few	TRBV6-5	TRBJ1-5	TGTGCCAGCAGAACGACAGGATATAGCAATCAGCCCCAGCATTTT	CASRTTGYSNQPQHF
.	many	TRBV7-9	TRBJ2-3	TGTGCCAGCAGCTATGGGGGGTCTAGCACAGATACGCAGTATTTT	CASSYGGSSTDTQYF
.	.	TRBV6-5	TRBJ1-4	TGTGCCAGCAGTTACCGGGAACAGGGTTCTAATGAAAAACTGTTTTTT	CASSYREQGSNEKLFF
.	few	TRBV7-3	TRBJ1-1	TGTGCCAGCAGCCCCCACGAAGCTTTCTTT	CASSPHEAFF
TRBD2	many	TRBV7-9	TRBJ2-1	TGTGCCAGCAGCTCGACGGGTGGGTTCTTGGAGCGGGGAATTGGCAATGAGCAGTTCTTC	CASSSTGGFLERGIGNEQFF
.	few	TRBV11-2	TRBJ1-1	TGTGCCAGCAGCTTAGTTGGCCCGGTGGGGAACACTGAAGCTTTCTTT	CASSLVGPVGNTEAFF